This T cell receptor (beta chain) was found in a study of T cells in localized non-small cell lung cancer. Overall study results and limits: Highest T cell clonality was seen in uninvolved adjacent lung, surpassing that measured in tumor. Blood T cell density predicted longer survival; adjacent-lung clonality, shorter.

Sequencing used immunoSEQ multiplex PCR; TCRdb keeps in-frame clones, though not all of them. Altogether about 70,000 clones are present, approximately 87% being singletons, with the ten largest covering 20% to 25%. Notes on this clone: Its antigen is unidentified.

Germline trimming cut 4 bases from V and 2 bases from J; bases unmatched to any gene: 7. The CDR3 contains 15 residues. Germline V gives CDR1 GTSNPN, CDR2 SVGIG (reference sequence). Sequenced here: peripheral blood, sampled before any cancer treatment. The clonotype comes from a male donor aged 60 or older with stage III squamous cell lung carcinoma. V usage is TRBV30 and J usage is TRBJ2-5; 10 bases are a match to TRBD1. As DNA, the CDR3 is TGTGCCTGGAAGTTATGGGACAGGGGTCAAGAGACCCAGTACTTC. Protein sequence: CAWKLWDRGQETQYF.